In its sample, the clone carrying this TCR beta chain was seen many times. The TCR beta CDR3 regions underwent amplification using RNA transcripts as the source. Researchers ran a first-round RT-PCR on the TCR CDR3 using the HTBI primer set. MiXCR, run by TCRdb on the multiplex PCR reads, gives a single entry per CDR3 protein. The repertoire holds 130,000 to 150,000 distinct CDR3 sequences, with over 20% as singletons. The data belong to a study of T cells in Graves' hyperthyroidism and ophthalmopathy. The source of the PBMCs was over 8.5 ml of fresh peripheral blood. The CDR3 has 15 amino acids. J gave up 5 bases and V 5 bases, and 9 bases lay outside the gene matches. Per germline, CDR1 MDHEN and CDR2 SYDVKM.

The TCR sequence derives from a woman in her 50s with Graves' hyperthyroidism that later progressed to Graves' ophthalmopathy. This chain joins TRBV28 and TRBJ1-5; 7 bases fit TRBD1. Sequencing was done on a sample of blood. CDR3 loop: CASSPRQGLHQPQHF. The CDR3, as DNA: TGTGCCAGCAGTCCACGACAGGGATTACATCAGCCCCAGCATTTT.